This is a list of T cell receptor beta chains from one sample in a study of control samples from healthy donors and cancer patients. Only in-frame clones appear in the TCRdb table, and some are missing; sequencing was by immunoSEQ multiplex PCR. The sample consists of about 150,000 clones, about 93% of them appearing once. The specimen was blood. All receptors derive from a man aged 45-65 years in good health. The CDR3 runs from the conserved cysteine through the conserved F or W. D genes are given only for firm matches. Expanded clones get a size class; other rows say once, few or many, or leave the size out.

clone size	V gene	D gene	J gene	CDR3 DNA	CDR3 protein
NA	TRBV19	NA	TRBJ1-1	TGTGCCACGCAAGAGGGTAGGACTGAAGCTTTCTTT	CATQEGRTEAFF
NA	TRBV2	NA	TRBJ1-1	TGTGCCACCCTCATTAGGGAGGATAACACTGAAGCTTTCTTT	CATLIREDNTEAFF
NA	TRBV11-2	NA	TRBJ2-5	TGTGCCAGCAGCTTAGGTACCCTTGTTCAAGAGACCCAGTACTTC	CASSLGTLVQETQYF
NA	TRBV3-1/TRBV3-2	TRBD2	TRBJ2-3	TGTGCCAGCAGCCATGGGACTAGCGGCACAGATACGCAGTATTTT	CASSHGTSGTDTQYF
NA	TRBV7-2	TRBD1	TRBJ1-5	TGTGCCAGCAGCTCCACCAGGGGGGGCGGTCAGCCCCAGCATTTT	CASSSTRGGGQPQHF
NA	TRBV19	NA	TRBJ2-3	TGTGCCAGTAGTATGGGACAAGATACGCAGTATTTT	CASSMGQDTQYF
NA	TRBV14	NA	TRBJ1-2	TGTGCCAGCAGCCAAGTCGCGGGGTATGGCTACACCTTC	CASSQVAGYGYTF
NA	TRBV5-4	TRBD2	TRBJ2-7	TGTGCCAGCAGCGTGCCGAGGACTAGCGGGGCCTACGAGCAGTACTTC	CASSVPRTSGAYEQYF
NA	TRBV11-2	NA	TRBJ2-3	TGTGCCAGCAGGTTAGCTCAGGCTCGTCATACGCAGTATTTT	CASRLAQARHTQYF
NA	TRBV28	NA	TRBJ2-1	TGTGCCAGCAGTTTCCCTCCCAATGAGCAGTTCTTC	CASSFPPNEQFF
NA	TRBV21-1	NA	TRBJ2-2	TGTGCCAGCAGCGCGCGACCCGACAGGGTGGTCAACACCGGGGAGCTGTTTTTT	CASSARPDRVVNTGELFF
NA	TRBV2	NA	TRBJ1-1	TGTGCCAGCGGCACCGGGGTACAAGCTTTCTTT	CASGTGVQAFF
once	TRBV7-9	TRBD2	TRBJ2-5	TGTGCCAGCAGCCCTACGGGGGGGACTAGTCAGACCCAGTACTTC	CASSPTGGTSQTQYF
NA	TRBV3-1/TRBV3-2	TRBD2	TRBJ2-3	TGTGCCAGCAGCCAAGATCCGCGGGAGAAAGCAGATACGCAGTATTTT	CASSQDPREKADTQYF
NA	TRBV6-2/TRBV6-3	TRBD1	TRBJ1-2	TGTGCCAGCAGCGACAGGGGTTACGGCTACACCTTC	CASSDRGYGYTF
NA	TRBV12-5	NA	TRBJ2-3	TGTGCTAGTGGTTTGGGTGGGAGCACAGATACGCAGTATTTT	CASGLGGSTDTQYF
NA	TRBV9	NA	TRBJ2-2	TGTGCCAGCAGCGCCGGGGGTAGGGCTTGGACCGGGGAGCTGTTTTTT	CASSAGGRAWTGELFF
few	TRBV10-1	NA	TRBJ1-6	TGCGCCATCAAATCAAAGAGGGTTCTCGGCGATAATTCACCCCTCCACTTT	CAIKSKRVLGDNSPLHF
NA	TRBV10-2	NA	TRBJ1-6	TGCGCCAGCAGAAGCTCGACAGGCTCGGGACATTCACCCCTCCACTTT	CASRSSTGSGHSPLHF
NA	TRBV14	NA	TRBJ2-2	TGTGCCAGCAGCCAAGTATATTTGGGACAATACACCGGGGAGCTGTTTTTT	CASSQVYLGQYTGELFF
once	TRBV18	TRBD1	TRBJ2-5	TGTGCCAGCTCACAGGGGACAGGGAAGGTGGAGACCCAGTACTTC	CASSQGTGKVETQYF
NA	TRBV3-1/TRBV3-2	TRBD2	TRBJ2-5	TGTGCCAGCAGCTTACTAGCGGGGAGGGGGGAGACCCAGTACTTC	CASSLLAGRGETQYF
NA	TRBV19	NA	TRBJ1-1	TGTGCCAGTACCTCCGGGGCCTGGAGGAACACTGAAGCTTTCTTT	CASTSGAWRNTEAFF
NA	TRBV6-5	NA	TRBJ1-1	TGTGCCAGCAGCCCACAGGGAACTGAAGCTTTCTTT	CASSPQGTEAFF
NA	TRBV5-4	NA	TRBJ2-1	TGTGCCAGCAGCTTGGTGGACACACAAGAGCGGAGGGGGGTCTGGAATGAGCAGTTCTTC	CASSLVDTQERRGVWNEQFF
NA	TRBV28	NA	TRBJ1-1	TGTGCCAGCAGTTTTGTTGGGGTGACCGAAGCTTTCTTT	CASSFVGVTEAFF